The T cell receptor beta chain under discussion was sequenced for a study of shared T cell receptors in the human thymus (dated by TCRdb to about 2021). Some background on the complete study: The study examined how the human thymus generates shared, self-reactive T-cell receptor alpha chains.

The CDR3 has 15 amino acids, counting the end cysteine and phenylalanine. Here the CDR3 DNA is all that survives: 45 bases in frame from base 1. V is pruned by 1 base and J by 2 bases, leaving 5 bases of the junction without a gene match. CDR1 and CDR2 are drawn from the germline V gene (reference sequence): SEHNR, FQNEAQ. The library was prepared using the immunoSEQ multiplex PCR assay. Not all clones reach the TCRdb copy of this immuneACCESS table, which keeps in-frame sequences only. Checked studies attribute under half of the gap to unresolved V genes and leave the rest unexplained. This sample lists hundreds of thousands of clones; roughly 90% were detected once. The leading ten clones occupy 0.01% of the sample. In its sample, this clone was seen once. There is no known antigen for this receptor. No much larger clone is present one base from it, and per-base qualities are unavailable. This sample was shared with a second study, whose subject was human thymus T cells. The second source states: In Finland, the donors were immunologically healthy infants who were having open corrective cardiac surgery for congenital heart defects. Thymus tissue was collected as surgical resects that were removed during corrective cardiac surgery. V and J gene segment usage appeared biased in both thymic and peripheral blood repertoires. According to the related research, thymic TCR repertoires were highly overlapping among unrelated individuals. The study characterized TCR alpha and beta repertoires from about 8 infant thymus samples and a few related peripheral blood samples. The cohort included about 6 male and two female infants, with donor ages spanning 7 to 244 days. After being mechanically released from the tissue, thymocytes were kept at -70 degrees C in pellets of roughly 10-33 million cells. A QIAsymphony instrument was used to extract genomic DNA from frozen cell pellets. Using the immunoSEQ multiplex PCR assay, the TCRB and TCRAD loci were amplified from a standardized quantity of quality-controlled genomic DNA. The V(D)J region was spanned by amplicons of a length sufficient to cover the CDR3 and to identify V and J genes. Amplicon sequencing was performed on an Illumina platform through the commercial immunoSEQ service. Primer bias and sequencing errors were corrected using previously described methods, and TCRAD and TCRB definitions followed the IMGT database. immunoSEQ Analyzer 3.0 and VDJTools were used for repertoire analysis, which covered basic statistics, V/J segment usage, diversity estimates, rarefaction and pairwise overlap. To estimate diversity, the Chao1, ChaoE, Efron-Thisted, Shannon and inverse Simpson indices were applied, and diversity was also estimated on datasets down-sampled to the smallest sample. Repertoire overlap used strict matching of CDR3 nucleotide sequence, V gene and J gene, with Jaccard-based multidimensional scaling clustering. On average, roughly 850,000 unique TCRB clonotypes were obtained from thymus samples, compared with 70,000 to 100,000 from blood samples.

The material sequenced was thymocytes. The rearranged segments are TRBV7-9 and TRBJ2-7; TRBD2 fits 7 bases in the junction. This receptor was taken from a boy less than two years old with a congenital heart defect. Donor details come from another sample of the same person, matched by shared clones. CDR3 region: CASSLDAGRAYEQYF. The nucleotide sequence reads TGTGCCAGCAGCTTAGATGCGGGGAGGGCCTACGAGCAGTACTTC.